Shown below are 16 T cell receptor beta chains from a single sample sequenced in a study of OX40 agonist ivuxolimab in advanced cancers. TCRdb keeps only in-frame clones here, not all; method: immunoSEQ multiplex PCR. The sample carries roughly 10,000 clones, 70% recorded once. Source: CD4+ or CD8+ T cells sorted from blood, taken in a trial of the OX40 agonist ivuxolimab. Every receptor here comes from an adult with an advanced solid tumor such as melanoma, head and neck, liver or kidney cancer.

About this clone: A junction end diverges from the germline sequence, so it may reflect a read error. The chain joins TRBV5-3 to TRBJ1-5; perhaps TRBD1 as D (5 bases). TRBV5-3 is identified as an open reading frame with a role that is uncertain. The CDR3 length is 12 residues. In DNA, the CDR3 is TGTGCCAGCAGCTTGGGGGATCAGCCCCAGCATTTT. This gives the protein CASSLGDQPQHF.

CDR3 residues: CASSLGTSVSGTQYF. The CDR3 coding sequence is TGTGCCAGCAGCTTAGGGACTAGCGTAAGTGGGACCCAGTACTTC. The rearrangement joins TRBV11-2 to TRBJ2-5; 9 bases fit TRBD2. The CDR3 covers 15 residues. CDR1 is SGHAT and CDR2 is FQNNGV in the germline V gene. Trimming cost V 1 base and J 7 bases; bases outside gene matches: 7. Combining the CDR3 with reference TRBV11-2 and TRBJ2-5 gives the whole variable domain EAGVAQSPRYKIIEKRQSVAFWCNPISGHATLYWYQQILGQGPKLLIQFQNNGVVDDSQLPKDRFSAERLKGVDSTLKIQPAKLEDSAVYLCASSLGTSVSGTQYFGPGTRLLVL.

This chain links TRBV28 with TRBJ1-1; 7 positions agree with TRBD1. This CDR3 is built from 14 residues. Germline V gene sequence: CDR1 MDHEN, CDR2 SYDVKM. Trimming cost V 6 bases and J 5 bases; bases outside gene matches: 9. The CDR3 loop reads CASRVETGWTEAFF. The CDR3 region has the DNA TGTGCCAGCAGAGTAGAGACAGGGTGGACTGAAGCTTTCTTT.

CDR3 in amino acids: CASSLLQGLCDEKLFF. CDR3 coding DNA: TGCGCCAGCAGTCTACTGCAGGGACTATGCGATGAAAAACTGTTTTTT. The chain uses TRBV23-1 and TRBJ1-4; TRBD1 is a possible D gene (5 bases). TRBV23-1 is an ORF, and what it does is uncertain. The V end lost 4 bases, the J end lost 6 bases, and 18 bases lay between the germline ends. The CDR3 is 16 residues long.

The CDR3 sequence is CASSLGRPTDTQYF. DNA for the CDR3: TGTGCCAGCAGCTTAGGGCGGCCTACAGATACGCAGTATTTT. This rearrangement joins TRBV13 to TRBJ2-3; D gene uncertain. This CDR3 comprises 14 residues. CDR1 is PRHDT, CDR2 FYEKMQ, per germline (reference sequence). V lost 0 bases and J lost 3, with 7 bases in between. The full variable domain, completed using reference TRBV13 and TRBJ2-3, is AAGVIQSPRHLIKEKRETATLKCYPIPRHDTVYWYQQGPGQDPQFLISFYEKMQSDKGSIPDRFSAQQFSDYHSELNMSSLELGDSALYFCASSLGRPTDTQYFGPGTRLTVL.

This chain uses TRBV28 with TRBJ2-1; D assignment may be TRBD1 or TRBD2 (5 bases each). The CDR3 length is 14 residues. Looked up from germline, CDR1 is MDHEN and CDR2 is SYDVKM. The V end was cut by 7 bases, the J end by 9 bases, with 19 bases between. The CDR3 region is CASTPLGDVTEQFF. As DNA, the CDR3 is TGTGCCAGCACCCCCTTGGGGGACGTCACTGAGCAGTTCTTC.

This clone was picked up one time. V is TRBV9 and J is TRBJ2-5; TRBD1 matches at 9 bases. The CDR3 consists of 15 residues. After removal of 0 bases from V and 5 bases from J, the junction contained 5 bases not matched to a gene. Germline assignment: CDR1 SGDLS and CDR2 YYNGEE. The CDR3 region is CASSVEGTGWETQYF. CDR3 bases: TGTGCCAGCAGCGTAGAAGGGACAGGGTGGGAGACCCAGTACTTC.

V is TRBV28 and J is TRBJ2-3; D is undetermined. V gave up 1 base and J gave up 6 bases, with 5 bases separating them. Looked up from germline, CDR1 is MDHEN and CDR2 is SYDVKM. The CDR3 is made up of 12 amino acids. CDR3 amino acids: CASSLYGDTQYF. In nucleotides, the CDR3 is TGTGCCAGCAGTTTATACGGGGATACGCAGTATTTT.

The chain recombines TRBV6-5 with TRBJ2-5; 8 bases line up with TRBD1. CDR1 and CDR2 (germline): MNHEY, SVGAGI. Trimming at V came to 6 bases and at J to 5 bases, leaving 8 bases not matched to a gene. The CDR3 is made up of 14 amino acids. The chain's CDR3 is CASSSDRAGETQYF. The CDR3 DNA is TGTGCCAGCAGCTCGGACAGGGCGGGTGAGACCCAGTACTTC.

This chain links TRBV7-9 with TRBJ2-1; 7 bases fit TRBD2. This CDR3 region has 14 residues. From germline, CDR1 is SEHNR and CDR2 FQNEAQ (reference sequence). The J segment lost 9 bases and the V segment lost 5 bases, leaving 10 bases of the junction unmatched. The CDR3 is CASSHPAGEGEQFF. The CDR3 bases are TGTGCCAGCAGCCACCCGGCGGGGGAGGGTGAGCAGTTCTTC.

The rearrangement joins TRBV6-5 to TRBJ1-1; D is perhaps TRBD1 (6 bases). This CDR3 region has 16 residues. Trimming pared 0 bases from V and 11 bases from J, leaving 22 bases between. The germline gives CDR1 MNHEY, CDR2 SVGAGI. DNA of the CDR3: TGTGCCAGCAGTTACTCGACGGGGGCGCGGGGAGTGGAGGCTTTCTTT. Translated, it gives CASSYSTGARGVEAFF.

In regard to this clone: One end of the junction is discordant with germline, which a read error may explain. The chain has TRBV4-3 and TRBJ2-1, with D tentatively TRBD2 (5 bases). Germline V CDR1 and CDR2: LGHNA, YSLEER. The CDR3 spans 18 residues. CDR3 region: CASSSGITAMSFHNAQLF. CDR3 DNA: TGCGCCAGCAGCTCCGGGATTACAGCGATGTCTTTCCACAATGCCCAGCTCTTC.

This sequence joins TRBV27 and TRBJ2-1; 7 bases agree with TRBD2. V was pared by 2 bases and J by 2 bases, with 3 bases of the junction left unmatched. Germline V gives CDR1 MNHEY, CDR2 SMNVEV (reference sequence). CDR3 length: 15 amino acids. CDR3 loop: CASSLGLAAYNEQFF. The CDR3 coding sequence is TGTGCCAGCAGTTTAGGCCTAGCGGCCTACAATGAGCAGTTCTTC.

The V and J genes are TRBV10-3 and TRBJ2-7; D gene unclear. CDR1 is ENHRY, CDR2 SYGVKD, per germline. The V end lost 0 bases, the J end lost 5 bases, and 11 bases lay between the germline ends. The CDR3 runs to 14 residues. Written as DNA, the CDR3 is TGTGCCATCAGTGAGTCTCTAGAACTCGACGAGCAGTACTTC. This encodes CAISESLELDEQYF.

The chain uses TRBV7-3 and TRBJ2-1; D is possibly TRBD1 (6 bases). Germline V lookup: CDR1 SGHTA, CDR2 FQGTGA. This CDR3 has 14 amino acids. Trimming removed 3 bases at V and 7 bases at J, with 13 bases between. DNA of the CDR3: TGTGCCAGCAGCTTGGGAGTAACAGGGAATGAGCAGTTCTTC. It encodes CASSLGVTGNEQFF. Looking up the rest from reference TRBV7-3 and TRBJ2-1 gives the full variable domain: GAGVSQTPSNKVTEKGKYVELRCDPISGHTALYWYRQSLGQGPEFLIYFQGTGAADDSGLPNDRFFAVRPEGSVSTLKIQRTERGDSAVYLCASSLGVTGNEQFFGPGTRLTVL.

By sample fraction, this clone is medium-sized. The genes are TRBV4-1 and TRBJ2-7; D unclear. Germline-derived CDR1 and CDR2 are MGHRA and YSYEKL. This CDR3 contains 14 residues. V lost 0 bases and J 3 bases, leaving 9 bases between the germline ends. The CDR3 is CASSQERINYEQYF. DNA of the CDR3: TGCGCCAGCAGCCAAGAAAGGATTAACTACGAGCAGTACTTC.